Listed below are T cell receptor beta chains from one sample, sequenced in a study of identical twins. MiXCR, applied by TCRdb to the 5' RACE reads, yields one record per CDR3 protein. The sample contains about 220,000 distinct CDR3 sequences, around 6.9% of which appear only once. The sample was also reused in another study, on yellow fever vaccine responses in identical twins.

Source material: memory (CD45RO+) T cells sorted from blood. Source of these receptors: a woman aged 18-29 years in good health. Both conserved end residues are part of each CDR3. A D gene is named only where the DNA matches it firmly. The listing skips clone size in some rows; elsewhere it reads once, few, many or a size class.

few | TRBJ2-3 | TRBV6-1 | TRBD2 | TGTGCCAGCACCCACGGGGGGTCGACAGATACGCAGTATTTT | CASTHGGSTDTQYF
few | TRBJ2-7 | TRBV11-1 | - | TGTGCCAGCAGCTTAATTTCAGGGTTTCATGAGAGTTTAACCTACGAGCAGTACTTC | CASSLISGFHESLTYEQYF
many | TRBJ2-2 | TRBV12-3/TRBV12-4 | - | TGTGCCAGCAGCCCAGACAGAACGGACGGGGAGCTGTTTTTT | CASSPDRTDGELFF
many | TRBJ2-7 | TRBV5-1 | TRBD2 | TGCGCCAGCAGCCTATCTAGCGGGGGCGTCGAGCAGTACTTC | CASSLSSGGVEQYF
- | TRBJ1-1 | TRBV18 | TRBD1 | TGTGCCAGCTCCCTCCTTGAACAGGGGTACACTGAAGCTTTCTTT | CASSLLEQGYTEAFF
- | TRBJ2-5 | TRBV7-2 | - | TGTGCCAGCAGCTTAGAGGTAGCGGTAGGGGGCGAGACCCAGTACTTC | CASSLEVAVGGETQYF
few | TRBJ1-1 | TRBV14 | TRBD1 | TGTGCCAGCAGCCAACTTACAGGGGGCACTGAAGCTTTCTTT | CASSQLTGGTEAFF
many | TRBJ1-2 | TRBV7-9 | - | TGTGCCAGCAGCTTACAGAACTATGGCTACACCTTC | CASSLQNYGYTF
- | TRBJ2-3 | TRBV7-9 | - | TGTGCCAGCAGCTTGAGCGGCCAAAGCACAGATACGCAGTATTTT | CASSLSGQSTDTQYF
- | TRBJ2-2 | TRBV25-1 | TRBD2 | TGTGCCAGCAAGACAACTAGCGGGAGTCTAACCGGGGAGCTGTTTTTT | CASKTTSGSLTGELFF
many | TRBJ1-1 | TRBV5-1 | TRBD1 | TGCGCCAGCAGCTCCTCAGGGGGATGGAACACTGAAGCTTTCTTT | CASSSSGGWNTEAFF
- | TRBJ1-2 | TRBV27 | - | TGTGCCAGCACCCCAGCAGGGACAATAAACTATGGCTACACCTTC | CASTPAGTINYGYTF
many | TRBJ1-2 | TRBV12-3/TRBV12-4 | - | TGTGCCAGCAGTTTGAGGCAGGCGGATGGCTACACCTTC | CASSLRQADGYTF
many | TRBJ1-6 | TRBV5-1 | - | TGCGCCAGCAGACACGGCGAATATAATTCACCCCTCCACTTT | CASRHGEYNSPLHF
- | TRBJ2-7 | TRBV20-1 | - | TGCAGTGCTAGAGATCAGAGGACAGCTGACTACGAGCAGTACTTC | CSARDQRTADYEQYF
- | TRBJ2-7 | TRBV7-6 | TRBD1 | TGTGCCAGCAGCTCAGGACAGGGAGAATACGAGCAGTACTTC | CASSSGQGEYEQYF
many | TRBJ2-7 | TRBV5-5 | - | TGTGCCAGCAGCTTCGCTGGACAGTCCTACGAGCAGTACTTC | CASSFAGQSYEQYF
- | TRBJ1-2 | TRBV4-3 | TRBD1 | TGCGCCAGCAGCCCTAGGACAGGGGGCGAAAACTATGCCTACACCTTC | CASSPRTGGENYAYTF
many | TRBJ2-5 | TRBV5-1 | - | TGCGCCAGCAGCACGGGACGGTTCCAAGAGACCCAGTACTTC | CASSTGRFQETQYF
- | TRBJ2-3 | TRBV12-3/TRBV12-4 | TRBD2 | TGTGCCAGCAGTCGGTCCGGGAGGGGCGGCGCAGATACGCAGTATTTT | CASSRSGRGGADTQYF
few | TRBJ2-3 | TRBV25-1 | - | TGTGCCAGCAGTGAAAAAGATACGCAGTATTTT | CASSEKDTQYF
many | TRBJ1-1 | TRBV5-1 | - | TGCGCCAGCAGCTTGGATCCGGGACTTACCACTGAAGCTTTCTTT | CASSLDPGLTTEAFF
- | TRBJ2-1 | TRBV3-1 | - | TGTGCCAGCAGCCATGCATCGACGGGGCCCAAGGGCGGTGAGCAGTTCTTC | CASSHASTGPKGGEQFF
- | TRBJ2-2 | TRBV20-1 | - | TGCAGTGCTAGAGATTGGGGGTGGGACACCGGGGAGCTGTTTTTT | CSARDWGWDTGELFF
many | TRBJ2-7 | TRBV5-1 | TRBD2 | TGCGCCAGCATCGGGACTAGCGGGAGTGGTGAGCAGTACTTC | CASIGTSGSGEQYF
many | TRBJ2-1 | TRBV3-1 | - | TGTGCCAGCAGTATTACAGGGGAGCAGTTCTTC | CASSITGEQFF
many | TRBJ1-4 | TRBV5-6 | - | TGTGCCAGCAGCGCCTCGGGTCCGAATGAAAAACTGTTTTTT | CASSASGPNEKLFF
large | TRBJ2-7 | TRBV11-2 | TRBD2 | TGTGCCAGCAGCTTAGGGGCGGGACTAGCGGATAACTACGAGCAGTACTTC | CASSLGAGLADNYEQYF
few | TRBJ2-6 | TRBV6-2/TRBV6-3 | - | TGTGCCAGCAGTCGACGTGGAGGTGTCTCTGGGGCCAACGTCCTGACTTTC | CASSRRGGVSGANVLTF
few | TRBJ2-7 | TRBV14 | - | TGTGCCAGCAGCCAAGTGCCAATTTCCTACGAGCAGTACTTC | CASSQVPISYEQYF
many | TRBJ2-1 | TRBV20-1 | TRBD2 | TGCAGTGCTAGAGAACTAACTAGCGGGGGGTCCTACAATGAGCAGTTCTTC | CSARELTSGGSYNEQFF
many | TRBJ2-3 | TRBV10-3 | TRBD2 | TGTGCCATCAGTGATGGCGGGGGACCCACAGATACGCAGTATTTT | CAISDGGGPTDTQYF
many | TRBJ2-7 | TRBV5-1 | - | TGCGCCAGCAGCACCCGACAGAGCTCCTACGAGCAGTACTTC | CASSTRQSSYEQYF
few | TRBJ2-1 | TRBV6-4 | - | TGTGCCAGCAGTGACGGAGGGGGGCTAGCCAATGAGCAGTTCTTC | CASSDGGGLANEQFF
many | TRBJ2-7 | TRBV6-1 | - | TGTGCCAGCAGACCCTCTGGGGCCGGGAGCCCCTACGAGCAGTACTTC | CASRPSGAGSPYEQYF
few | TRBJ2-3 | TRBV9 | - | TGTGCCAGCAGCGTAGAGGACATTGTCACAGATACGCAGTATTTT | CASSVEDIVTDTQYF
many | TRBJ2-1 | TRBV7-7 | TRBD2 | TGTGCTAGCAGCCGGACTAGCGGGAACAATGAGCAGTTCTTC | CASSRTSGNNEQFF
many | TRBJ1-5 | TRBV12-3/TRBV12-4 | - | TGTGCCAGCAGTTTAGGTAGGGGAAAGCCCCAGCATTTT | CASSLGRGKPQHF
many | TRBJ2-3 | TRBV5-5 | - | TGTGCCAGCAGCTTGGATAGCGTGGGGACAGATACGCAGTATTTT | CASSLDSVGTDTQYF
many | TRBJ2-7 | TRBV29-1 | - | TGCAGCGTTGCCGGGACCGCCCGTTCCTACGAGCAGTACTTC | CSVAGTARSYEQYF
many | TRBJ2-7 | TRBV15 | TRBD1 | TGTGCCACCAGCAGAGCGGGACAGGGTAGTTACGAGCAGTACTTC | CATSRAGQGSYEQYF